This T cell receptor (beta chain) stems from a study of T cell clonality in common variable immunodeficiency. General study findings and limits: CVID subjects showed higher TCRbeta clonality than healthy controls.

Unmatched junction bases numbered 5, after V lost 2 bases and J lost 2 bases. The CDR3 contains 14 residues. Germline-derived CDR1 and CDR2 are DFQATT and SNEGSKA (reference sequence). TCRdb keeps only in-frame clones here, not all; method: immunoSEQ multiplex PCR. In total the sample includes about 41,000 clones, none of them seen once. Ten or more counts support this clone. Its target is not known. The read terminates 3 residues ahead of where the CDR3 ends, so the germline J gene completes it. This chain links TRBV20-1 with TRBJ2-5; 7 bases agree with TRBD1. This receptor was obtained from a person aged 18-69 years in good health. The sequencing sample was made of peripheral blood mononuclear cells. The CDR3 bases that were read are TGCAGTGCTAGATCGCCAGGGGGTCAAGAGACC. Protein product: CSARSPGGQET. The complete CDR3 sequence is CSARSPGGQETQYF.